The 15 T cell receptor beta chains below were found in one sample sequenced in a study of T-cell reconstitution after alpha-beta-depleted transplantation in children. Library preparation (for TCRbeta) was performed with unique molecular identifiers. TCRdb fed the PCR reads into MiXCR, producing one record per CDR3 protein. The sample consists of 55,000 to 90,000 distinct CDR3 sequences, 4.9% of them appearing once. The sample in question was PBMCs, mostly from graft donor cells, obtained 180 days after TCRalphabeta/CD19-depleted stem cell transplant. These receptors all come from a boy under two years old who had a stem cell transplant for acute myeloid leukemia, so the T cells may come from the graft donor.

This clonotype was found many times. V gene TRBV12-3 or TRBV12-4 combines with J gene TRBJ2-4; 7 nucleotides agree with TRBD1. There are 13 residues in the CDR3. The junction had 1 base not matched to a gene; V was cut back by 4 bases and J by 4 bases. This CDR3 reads CASSWDRKNIQYF. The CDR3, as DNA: TGTGCCAGCAGTTGGGACAGAAAAAACATTCAGTACTTC.

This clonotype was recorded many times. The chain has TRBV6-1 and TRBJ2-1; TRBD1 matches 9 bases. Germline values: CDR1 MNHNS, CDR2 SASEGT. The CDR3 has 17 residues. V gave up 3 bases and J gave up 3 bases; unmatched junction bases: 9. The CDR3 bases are TGTGCCAGCAGTGACCTGGGACAGGGAAATTACTACAATGAGCAGTTCTTC. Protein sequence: CASSDLGQGNYYNEQFF.

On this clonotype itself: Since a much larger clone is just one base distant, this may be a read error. The CDR3 nucleotides are TGTGCCTGGAGTGCCCTGACCGGCAGGGGACAGCCCCTGCATTTT. Encoded protein: CAWSALTGRGQPLHF. The chain is built from TRBV30 and TRBJ1-5, with 7 nucleotides matching TRBD1. The CDR3 sequence is 15 residues long. Per the germline V gene, CDR1 is GTSNPN and CDR2 is SVGIG (reference sequence).

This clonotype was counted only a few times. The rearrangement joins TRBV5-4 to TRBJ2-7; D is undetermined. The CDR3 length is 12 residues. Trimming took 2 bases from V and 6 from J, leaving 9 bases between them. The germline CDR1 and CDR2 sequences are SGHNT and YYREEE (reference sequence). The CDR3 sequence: CASSFPGTEQYF. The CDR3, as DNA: TGTGCCAGCAGCTTCCCTGGTACCGAGCAGTACTTC. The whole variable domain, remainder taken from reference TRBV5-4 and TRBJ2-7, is ETGVTQSPTHLIKTRGQQVTLRCSSQSGHNTVSWYQQALGQGPQFIFQYYREEENGRGNFPPRFSGLQFPNYSSELNVNALELDDSALYLCASSFPGTEQYFGPGTRLTVT.

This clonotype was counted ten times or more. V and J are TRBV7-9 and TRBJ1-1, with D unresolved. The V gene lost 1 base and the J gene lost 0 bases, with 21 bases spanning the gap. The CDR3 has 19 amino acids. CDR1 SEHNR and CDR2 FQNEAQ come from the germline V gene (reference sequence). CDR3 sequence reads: CASSLVDMALYDLNTEAFF. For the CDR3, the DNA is TGTGCCAGCAGCTTAGTGGATATGGCCCTTTACGATTTGAACACTGAAGCTTTCTTT.

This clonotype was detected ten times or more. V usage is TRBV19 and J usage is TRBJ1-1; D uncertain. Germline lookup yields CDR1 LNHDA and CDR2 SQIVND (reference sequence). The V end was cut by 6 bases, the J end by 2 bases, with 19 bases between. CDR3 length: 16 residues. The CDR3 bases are TGTGCCAGTAGAGTCGGCAGAAAGGGCGGTAACACTGAAGCTTTCTTT. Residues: CASRVGRKGGNTEAFF.

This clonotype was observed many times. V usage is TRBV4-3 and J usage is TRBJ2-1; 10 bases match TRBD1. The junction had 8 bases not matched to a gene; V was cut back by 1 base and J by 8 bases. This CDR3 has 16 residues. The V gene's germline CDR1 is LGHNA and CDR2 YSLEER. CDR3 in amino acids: CASSQGTGTGAHEQFF. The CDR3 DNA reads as TGCGCCAGCAGCCAAGGAACCGGGACAGGGGCGCATGAGCAGTTCTTC.

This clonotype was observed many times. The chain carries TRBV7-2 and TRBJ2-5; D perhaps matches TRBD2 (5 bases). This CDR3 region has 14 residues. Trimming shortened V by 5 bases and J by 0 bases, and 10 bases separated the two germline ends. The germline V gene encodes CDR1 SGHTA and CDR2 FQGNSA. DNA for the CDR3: TGTGCCAGCAGCCCGGACTGGTACCAAGAGACCCAGTACTTC. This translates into CASSPDWYQETQYF.

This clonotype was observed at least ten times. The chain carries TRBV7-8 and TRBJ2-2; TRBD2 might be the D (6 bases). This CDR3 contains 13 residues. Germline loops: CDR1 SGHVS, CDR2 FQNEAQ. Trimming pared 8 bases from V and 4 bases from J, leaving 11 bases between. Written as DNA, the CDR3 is TGTGCCAGCCTCCGCGGGGCCACCGGGGAGCTGTTTTTT. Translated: CASLRGATGELFF. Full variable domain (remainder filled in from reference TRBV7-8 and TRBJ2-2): GAGVSQSPRYKVAKRGQDVALRCDPISGHVSLFWYQQALGQGPEFLTYFQNEAQLDKSGLPSDRFFAERPEGSVSTLKIQRTQQEDSAVYLCASLRGATGELFFGEGSRLTVL.

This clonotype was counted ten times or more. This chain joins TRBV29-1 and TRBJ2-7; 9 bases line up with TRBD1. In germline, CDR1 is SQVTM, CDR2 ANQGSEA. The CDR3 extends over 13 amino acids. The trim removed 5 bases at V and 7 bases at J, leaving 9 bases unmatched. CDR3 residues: CSVSTGGAGEQYF. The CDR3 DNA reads TGCAGCGTTTCCACAGGGGGCGCGGGGGAGCAGTACTTC.

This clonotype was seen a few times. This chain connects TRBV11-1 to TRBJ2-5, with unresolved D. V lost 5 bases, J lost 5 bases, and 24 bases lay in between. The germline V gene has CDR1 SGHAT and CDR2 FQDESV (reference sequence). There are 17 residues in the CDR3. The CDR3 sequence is CASSPYVVAGFGETQYF. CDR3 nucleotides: TGTGCCAGCAGCCCCTATGTGGTAGCAGGCTTCGGGGAGACCCAGTACTTC. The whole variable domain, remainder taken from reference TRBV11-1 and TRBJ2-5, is EAEVAQSPRYKITEKSQAVAFWCDPISGHATLYWYRQILGQGPELLVQFQDESVVDDSQLPKDRFSAERLKGVDSTLKIQPAELGDSAMYLCASSPYVVAGFGETQYFGPGTRLLVL.

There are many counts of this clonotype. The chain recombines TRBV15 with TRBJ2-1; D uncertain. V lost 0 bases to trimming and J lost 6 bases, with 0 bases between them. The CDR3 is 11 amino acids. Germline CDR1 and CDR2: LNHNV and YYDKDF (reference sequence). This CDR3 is CATSRDNEQFF. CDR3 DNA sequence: TGTGCCACCAGCAGAGACAATGAGCAGTTCTTC. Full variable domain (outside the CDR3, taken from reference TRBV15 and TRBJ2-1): DAMVIQNPRYQVTQFGKPVTLSCSQTLNHNVMYWYQQKSSQAPKLLFHYYDKDFNNEADTPDNFQSRRPNTSFCFLDIRSPGLGDTAMYLCATSRDNEQFFGPGTRLTVL.

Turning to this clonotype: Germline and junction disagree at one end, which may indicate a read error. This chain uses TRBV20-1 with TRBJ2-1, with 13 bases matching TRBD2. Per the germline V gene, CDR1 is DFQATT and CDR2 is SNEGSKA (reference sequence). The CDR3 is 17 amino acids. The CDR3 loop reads CCARGTSGGVGRGEQFF. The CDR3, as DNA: TGCTGTGCTAGAGGCACTAGCGGGGGGGTCGGCCGGGGTGAGCAGTTCTTC.

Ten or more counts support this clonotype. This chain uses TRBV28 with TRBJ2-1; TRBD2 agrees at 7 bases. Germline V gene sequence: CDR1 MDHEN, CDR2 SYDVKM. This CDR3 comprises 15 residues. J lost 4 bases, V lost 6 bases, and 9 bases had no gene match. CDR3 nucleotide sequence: TGTGCCAGCAGCAAATCGCGGGGGTTTTACAATGAGCAGTTCTTC. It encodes CASSKSRGFYNEQFF.

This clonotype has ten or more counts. CDR3: CASSDGGTTYEQYF. The CDR3, as DNA: TGTGCCAGCAGTGACGGGGGGACAACCTACGAGCAGTACTTC. This chain links TRBV6-2 or TRBV6-3 with TRBJ2-7; perhaps TRBD2 as D (7 bases). Trimming removed 5 bases from V and 2 bases from J, with 13 bases in between. This CDR3 has 14 amino acids. From germline, CDR1 is MNHEY and CDR2 SVGEGT.